This paragraph reports one TCR beta chain. This sample is drawn from a study of blood T cell repertoires in COVID-19. Across the whole study: Samples came from the United States, Italy and Spain, spanning acute and convalescent COVID-19. Sources were T cells, B-cell-depleted T cells, or PBMCs; the material itself was cDNA or gDNA.

The CDR3 spans 14 residues. Germline V gene lookup returns CDR1 SEHNR and CDR2 FQNEAQ (reference sequence). V was pared by 5 bases and J by 6 bases, with 5 bases of the junction left unmatched. Original handling: Reference gene primers were amplified, and this amplification served to estimate nucleated cell counts. TCRdb's copy holds only in-frame clones and misses some; the assay was immunoSEQ multiplex PCR. That table supplies the V and J calls and clone size; D and trimming were determined from the DNA. There are over 200,000 clones in the sample; approximately 82% occur only once, and 9.5% to 15% lies in the top ten.

The source material was peripheral blood. The chain is built from TRBV7-9 and TRBJ2-1, with TRBD2 matching 9 bases. This TCR came from a woman aged 40 to 49 with acute or convalescent COVID-19. The CDR3 loop is CASSPSRGGNEQFF. CDR3 in DNA: TGTGCCAGCAGCCCCTCGCGGGGGGGCAATGAGCAGTTCTTC. Filled out from reference TRBV7-9 and TRBJ2-1, the complete variable domain reads DTGVSQNPRHKITKRGQNVTFRCDPISEHNRLYWYRQTLGQGPEFLTYFQNEAQLEKSRLLSDRFSAERPKGSFSTLEIQRTEQGDSAMYLCASSPSRGGNEQFFGPGTRLTVL.